This TCR beta chain was observed in a study of beta chain features in type 1 diabetes. General study results and limits: A PCR bias possibly favoring shorter templates would apply equally to patients and controls. All four CD4+ subsets from Type 1 diabetes patients carried moderately but significantly shorter TCRB CDR3s.

The germline V and J ends were trimmed by 5 bases and 5 bases, with 9 bases remaining between them. Germline V gene data show CDR1 as SEHNR and CDR2 as FQNEAQ (reference sequence). The CDR3 has 12 residues. This clone was recorded a few times. No antigen is known for it. The whole isolated RNA underwent reverse transcription, so sequencing captured expressed TCRB transcripts. TCRdb's copy holds only in-frame clones and misses some; the assay was immunoSEQ multiplex PCR. The sample yields around 130,000 clones, roughly 10% seen once. Every single donor gave one heparinised blood draw, and these averaged roughly 100 mL.

Sequencing was done on a sample of central memory CD4+ T cells from blood. This chain uses TRBV7-9 with TRBJ2-5; D uncertain. This sequence originates from a man aged 25 to 40 with type 1 diabetes. CDR3 bases: TGTGCCAGCAGCAGAGAGGTGGAGACCCAGTACTTC. It codes for CASSREVETQYF.